This TCR beta chain derives from a study of cytomegalovirus exposure and HLA in healthy donors. Primers: 60 Vbeta forward and 13 Jbeta reverse. The protocol was immunoSEQ multiplex PCR, while the TCRdb copy is restricted to in-frame clones and leaves out a portion. Of more than 150,000 clones in the sample, approximately 84% were seen once. CDR3 length: 15 amino acids. With 0 bases removed from V and 5 bases from J, the gap between germline ends came to 13 bases. Germline V gene sequence: CDR1 MNHEY, CDR2 SVGAGI. Overall study findings and caveats: A later examination showed that TCR association rates differed by HLA locus, with DRB1 most and HLA-C fewest. An analysis that was carried out later associated about 17,000 TCR beta sequences with HLA alleles at 0.05 false discovery rate. Presence/absence analyses rested on an assumption that sequencing depth was roughly uniform across donors. Data from an earlier analysis indicated that most TCR beta V segments were productive either about 87% or about 30% of the time.

On this clone itself: Its antigen is as yet unknown.

The origin of this receptor is a man aged 50 to 60 in good health and CMV-seronegative. Sequencing was performed on PBMCs. This rearrangement joins TRBV6-5 to TRBJ2-5; the D gene is possibly TRBD2 (6 bases). CDR3 region: CASSYSGLLGETQYF. The CDR3 DNA sequence: TGTGCCAGCAGTTACTCGGGACTTTTAGGGGAGACCCAGTACTTC.